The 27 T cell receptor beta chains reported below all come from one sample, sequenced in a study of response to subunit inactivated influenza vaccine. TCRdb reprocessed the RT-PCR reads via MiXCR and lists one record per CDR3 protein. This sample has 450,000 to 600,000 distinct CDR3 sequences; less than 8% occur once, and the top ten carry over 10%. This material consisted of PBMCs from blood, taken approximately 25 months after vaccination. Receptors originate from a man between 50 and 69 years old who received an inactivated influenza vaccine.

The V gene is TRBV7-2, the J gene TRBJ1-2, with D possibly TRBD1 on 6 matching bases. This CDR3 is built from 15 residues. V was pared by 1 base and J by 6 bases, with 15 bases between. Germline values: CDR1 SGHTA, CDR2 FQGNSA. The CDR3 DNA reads TGTGCCAGCAGCTTAGACTTCACAGGGACCCATGGCTACACCTTC. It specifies CASSLDFTGTHGYTF.

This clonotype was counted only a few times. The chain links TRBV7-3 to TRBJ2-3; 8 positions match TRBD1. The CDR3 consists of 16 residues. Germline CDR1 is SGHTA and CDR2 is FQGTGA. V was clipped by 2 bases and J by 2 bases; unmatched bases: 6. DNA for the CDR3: TGTGCCAGCAGCTTAGGGACAGGCTACAACACAGATACGCAGTATTTT. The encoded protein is CASSLGTGYNTDTQYF.

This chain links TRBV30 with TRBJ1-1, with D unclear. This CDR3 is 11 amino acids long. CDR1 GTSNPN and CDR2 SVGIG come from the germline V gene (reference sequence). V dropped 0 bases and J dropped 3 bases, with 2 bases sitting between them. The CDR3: CAWSVDTEAFF. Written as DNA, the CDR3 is TGTGCCTGGAGTGTTGACACTGAAGCTTTCTTT. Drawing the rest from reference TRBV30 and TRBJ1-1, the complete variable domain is SQTIHQWPATLVQPVGSPLSLECTVEGTSNPNLYWYRQAAGRGLQLLFYSVGIGQISSEVPQNLSASRPQDRQFILSSKKLLLSDSGFYLCAWSVDTEAFFGQGTRLTVV.

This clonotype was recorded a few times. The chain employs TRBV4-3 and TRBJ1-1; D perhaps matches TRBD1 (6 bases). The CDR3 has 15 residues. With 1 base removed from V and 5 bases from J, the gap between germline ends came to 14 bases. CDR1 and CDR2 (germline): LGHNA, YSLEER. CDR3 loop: CASSQGGGLSTEAFF. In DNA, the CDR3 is TGCGCCAGCAGCCAAGGAGGGGGGCTCTCGACTGAAGCTTTCTTT.

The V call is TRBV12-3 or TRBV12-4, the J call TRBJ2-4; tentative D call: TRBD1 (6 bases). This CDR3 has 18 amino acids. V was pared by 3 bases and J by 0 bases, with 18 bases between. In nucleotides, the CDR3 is TGTGCCAGCAGTTTTACCAGGGGTTTGAGGCTAGCCAAAAACATTCAGTACTTC. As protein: CASSFTRGLRLAKNIQYF.

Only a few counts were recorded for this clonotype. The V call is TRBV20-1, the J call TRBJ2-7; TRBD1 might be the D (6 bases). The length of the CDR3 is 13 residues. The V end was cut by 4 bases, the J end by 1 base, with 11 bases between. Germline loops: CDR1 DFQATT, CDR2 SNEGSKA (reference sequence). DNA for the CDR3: TGCAGTGCTACCCGGGACATATCCTACGAGCAGTACTTC. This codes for CSATRDISYEQYF.

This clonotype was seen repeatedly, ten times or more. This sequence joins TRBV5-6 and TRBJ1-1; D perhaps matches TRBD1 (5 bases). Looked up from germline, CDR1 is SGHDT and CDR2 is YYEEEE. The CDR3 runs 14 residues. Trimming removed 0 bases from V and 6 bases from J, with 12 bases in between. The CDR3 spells CASSLGQYVPEAFF. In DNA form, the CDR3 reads TGTGCCAGCAGCTTGGGACAGTACGTCCCTGAAGCTTTCTTT.

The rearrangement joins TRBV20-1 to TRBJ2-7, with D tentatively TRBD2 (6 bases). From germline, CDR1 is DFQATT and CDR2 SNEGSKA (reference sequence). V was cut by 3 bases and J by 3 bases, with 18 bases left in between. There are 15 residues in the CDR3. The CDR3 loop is CSASRPGLEDYEQYF. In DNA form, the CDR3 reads TGCAGTGCTAGTCGCCCGGGACTCGAAGACTACGAGCAGTACTTC.

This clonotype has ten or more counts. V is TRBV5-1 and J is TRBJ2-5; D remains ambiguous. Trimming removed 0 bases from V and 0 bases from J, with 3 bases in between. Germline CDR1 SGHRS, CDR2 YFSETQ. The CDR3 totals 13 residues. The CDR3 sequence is CASSLEYQETQYF. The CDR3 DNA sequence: TGCGCCAGCAGCTTGGAGTACCAAGAGACCCAGTACTTC.

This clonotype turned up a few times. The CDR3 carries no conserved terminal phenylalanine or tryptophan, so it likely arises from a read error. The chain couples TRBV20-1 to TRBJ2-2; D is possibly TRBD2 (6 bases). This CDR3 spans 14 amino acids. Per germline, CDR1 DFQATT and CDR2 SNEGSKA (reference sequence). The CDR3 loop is CSAPRGGNAGELFS. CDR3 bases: TGCAGTGCCCCGCGGGGCGGGAACGCCGGGGAGCTGTTTTCT.

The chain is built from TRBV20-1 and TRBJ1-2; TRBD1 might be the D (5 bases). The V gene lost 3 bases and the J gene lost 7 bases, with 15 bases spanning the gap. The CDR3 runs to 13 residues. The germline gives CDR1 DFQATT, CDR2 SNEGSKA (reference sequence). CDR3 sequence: CSARDGTSGGYTF. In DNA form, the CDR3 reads TGCAGTGCTAGGGACGGGACGTCGGGTGGCTACACCTTC.

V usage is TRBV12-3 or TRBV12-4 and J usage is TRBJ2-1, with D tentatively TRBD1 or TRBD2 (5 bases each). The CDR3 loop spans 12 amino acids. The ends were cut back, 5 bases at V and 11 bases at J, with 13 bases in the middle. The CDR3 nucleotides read TGTGCCAGCAGTGCACTCCGGGGCAAGCAGTTCTTC. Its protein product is CASSALRGKQFF.

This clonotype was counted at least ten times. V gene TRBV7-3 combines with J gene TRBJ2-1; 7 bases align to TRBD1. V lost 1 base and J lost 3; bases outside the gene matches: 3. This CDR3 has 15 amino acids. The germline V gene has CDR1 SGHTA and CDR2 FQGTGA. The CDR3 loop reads CASSLRGTVYNEQFF. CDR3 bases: TGTGCCAGCAGCTTAAGGGGGACAGTCTACAATGAGCAGTTCTTC.

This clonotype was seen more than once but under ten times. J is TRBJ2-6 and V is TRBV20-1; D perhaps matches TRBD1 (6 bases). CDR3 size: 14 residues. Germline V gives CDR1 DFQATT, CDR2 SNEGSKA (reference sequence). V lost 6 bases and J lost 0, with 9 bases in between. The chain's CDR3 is CSAIRGSGANVLTF. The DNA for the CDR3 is TGCAGTGCCATCAGGGGCTCTGGGGCCAACGTCCTGACTTTC.

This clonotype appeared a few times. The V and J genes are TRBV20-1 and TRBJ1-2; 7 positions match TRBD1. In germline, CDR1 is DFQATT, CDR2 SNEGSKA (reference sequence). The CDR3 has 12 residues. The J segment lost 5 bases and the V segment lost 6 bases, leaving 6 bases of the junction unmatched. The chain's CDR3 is CSAPRTGYGYTF. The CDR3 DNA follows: TGCAGTGCCCCCCGGACAGGTTATGGCTACACCTTC.

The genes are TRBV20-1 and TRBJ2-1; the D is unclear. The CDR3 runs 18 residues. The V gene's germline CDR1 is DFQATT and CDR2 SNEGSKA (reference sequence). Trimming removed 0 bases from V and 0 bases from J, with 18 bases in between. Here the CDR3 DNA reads TGCAGTGCTAGAGAATACTACCGTGAGGTCAGCTCCTACAATGAGCAGTTCTTC. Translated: CSAREYYREVSSYNEQFF.

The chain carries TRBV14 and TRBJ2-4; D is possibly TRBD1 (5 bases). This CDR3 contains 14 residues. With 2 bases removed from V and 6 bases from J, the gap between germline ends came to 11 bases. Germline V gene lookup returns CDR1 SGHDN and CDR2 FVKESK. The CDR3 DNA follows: TGTGCCAGCAGCCAAAGGCAGGGAAGAAACATTCAGTACTTC. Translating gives CASSQRQGRNIQYF. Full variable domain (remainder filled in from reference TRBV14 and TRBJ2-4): EAGVTQFPSHSVIEKGQTVTLRCDPISGHDNLYWYRRVMGKEIKFLLHFVKESKQDESGMPNNRFLAERTGGTYSTLKVQPAELEDSGVYFCASSQRQGRNIQYFGAGTRLSVL.

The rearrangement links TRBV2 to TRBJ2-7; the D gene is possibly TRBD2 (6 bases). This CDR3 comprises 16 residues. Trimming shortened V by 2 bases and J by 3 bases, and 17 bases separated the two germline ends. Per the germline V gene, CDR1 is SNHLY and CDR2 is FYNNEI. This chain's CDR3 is CASSEQGADYFYEQYF. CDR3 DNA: TGTGCCAGCAGTGAACAGGGCGCGGACTACTTCTACGAGCAGTACTTC.

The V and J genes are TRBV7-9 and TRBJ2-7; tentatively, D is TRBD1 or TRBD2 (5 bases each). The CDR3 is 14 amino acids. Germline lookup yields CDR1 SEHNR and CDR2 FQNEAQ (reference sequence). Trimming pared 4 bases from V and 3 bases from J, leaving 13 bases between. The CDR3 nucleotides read TGTGCCAGCAGCTCAAAGAGGGACGGCTACGAGCAGTACTTC. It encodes CASSSKRDGYEQYF.

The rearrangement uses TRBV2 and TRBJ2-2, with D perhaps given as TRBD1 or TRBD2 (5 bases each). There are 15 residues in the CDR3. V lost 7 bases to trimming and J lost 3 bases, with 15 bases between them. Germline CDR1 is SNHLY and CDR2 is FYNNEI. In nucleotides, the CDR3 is TGTGCCAGCAACGCAGAGGGGATCTACACCGGGGAGCTGTTTTTT. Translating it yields CASNAEGIYTGELFF. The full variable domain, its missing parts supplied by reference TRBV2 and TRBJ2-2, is EPEVTQTPSHQVTQMGQEVILRCVPISNHLYFYWYRQILGQKVEFLVSFYNNEISEKSEIFDDQFSVERPDGSNFTLKIRSTKLEDSAMYFCASNAEGIYTGELFFGEGSRLTVL.

The CDR3 is CASSTRQGRNTEAFF. The DNA of the CDR3 is TGTGCCAGCAGCACCCGACAGGGGAGGAACACTGAAGCTTTCTTT. V is TRBV7-2 and J is TRBJ1-1, with 8 bases lining up with TRBD1. Germline CDR1 reads SGHTA; CDR2 reads FQGNSA. V lost 5 bases, J lost 1 base, and 6 bases stayed unmatched. The CDR3 is made up of 15 amino acids.

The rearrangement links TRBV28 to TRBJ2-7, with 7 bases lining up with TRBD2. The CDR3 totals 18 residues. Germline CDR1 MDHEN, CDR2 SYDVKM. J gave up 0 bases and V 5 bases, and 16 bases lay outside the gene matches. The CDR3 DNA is TGTGCCAGCAGTAGAGGACCTCCGGCGACTAGCAGCTCCTACGAGCAGTACTTC. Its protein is CASSRGPPATSSSYEQYF.

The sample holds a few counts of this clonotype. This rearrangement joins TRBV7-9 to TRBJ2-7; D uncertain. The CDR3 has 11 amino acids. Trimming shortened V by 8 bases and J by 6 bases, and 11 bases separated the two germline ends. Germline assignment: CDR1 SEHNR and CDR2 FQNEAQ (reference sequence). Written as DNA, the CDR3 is TGTGCCAGCGTTTTGGGTGGCGAGCAGTACTTC. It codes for CASVLGGEQYF.

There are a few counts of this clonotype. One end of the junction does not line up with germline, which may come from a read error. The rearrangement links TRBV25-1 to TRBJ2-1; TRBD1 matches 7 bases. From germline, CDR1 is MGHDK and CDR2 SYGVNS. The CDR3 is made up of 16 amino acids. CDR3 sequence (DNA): TGTGCCAGCACCGGAGACGTAGGGGGCCTCTACACTGAGCAGTTCTTC. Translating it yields CASTGDVGGLYTEQFF.

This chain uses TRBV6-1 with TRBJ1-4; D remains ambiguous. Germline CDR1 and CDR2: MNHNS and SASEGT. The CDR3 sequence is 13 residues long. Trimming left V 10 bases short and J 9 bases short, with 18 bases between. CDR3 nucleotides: TGTGCCACACGGGAACACGCCTATAAAAAACTGTTTTTT. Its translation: CATREHAYKKLFF.

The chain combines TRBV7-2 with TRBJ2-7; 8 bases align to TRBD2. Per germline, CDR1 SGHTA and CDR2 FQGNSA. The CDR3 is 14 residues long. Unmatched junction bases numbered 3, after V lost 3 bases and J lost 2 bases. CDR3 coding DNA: TGTGCCAGCAGCTTGACTAGCGACACCTACGAGCAGTACTTC. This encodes CASSLTSDTYEQYF. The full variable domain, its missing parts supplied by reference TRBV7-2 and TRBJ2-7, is GAGVSQSPSNKVTEKGKDVELRCDPISGHTALYWYRQSLGQGLEFLIYFQGNSAPDKSGLPSDRFSAERTGGSVSTLTIQRTQQEDSAVYLCASSLTSDTYEQYFGPGTRLTVT.

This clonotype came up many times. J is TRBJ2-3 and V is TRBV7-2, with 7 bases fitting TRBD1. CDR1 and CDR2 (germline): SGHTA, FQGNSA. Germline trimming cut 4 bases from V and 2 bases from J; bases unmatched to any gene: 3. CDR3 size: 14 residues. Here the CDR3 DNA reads TGTGCCAGCAGCTCCGGGACAGTCACAGATACGCAGTATTTT. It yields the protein CASSSGTVTDTQYF.